Listed below are T cell receptor beta chains from one sample, sequenced in a study of Ad26.COV2.S vaccination and SARS-CoV-2 variants. The repertoire was sequenced with immunoSEQ multiplex PCR; TCRdb's copy has only in-frame clones and lacks some. The data contain over 300,000 clones, 83% of them singletons. This specimen was peripheral blood, taken in a trial of Ad26.COV2.S vaccine versus placebo. These receptors were taken from a person aged 18-65 years who received the Ad26.COV2.S COVID-19 vaccine or a placebo. The CDR3 runs from the conserved cysteine through the conserved F or W. Each record gives: J gene, clone size, D gene, V gene, CDR3 DNA, CDR3 protein. The D gene is left open where the match is weak. Rows may omit the clone size; those that give it use once, few, many or a size class.

TRBJ1-5,NA,NA,TRBV2,TGTGCCAGCACCGGGACTGCCAATCAGCCCCAGCATTTT,CASTGTANQPQHF
TRBJ1-1,once,TRBD1,TRBV2,TGTGCCGACAGAAGGGGACAGGGTAGAGCTTTCTTT,CADRRGQGRAFF
TRBJ1-5,NA,TRBD1,TRBV10-3,TGTGCCAGCAGCCGCTCCGGGACAGCGAATCAGCCCCAGCATTTT,CASSRSGTANQPQHF
TRBJ1-3,NA,NA,TRBV19,TGTGCCAGTAGTATCGGGACACTACCTGGAAACACCATATATTTT,CASSIGTLPGNTIYF
TRBJ2-7,NA,NA,TRBV5-4,TGTGCCAGCAGCTTGGGTAGGGGGGACTACGAGCAGTACTTC,CASSLGRGDYEQYF
TRBJ2-2,NA,NA,TRBV19,TGTGCCAGTAGTAAATCCATGTTGAACACCGGGGAGCTGTTTTTT,CASSKSMLNTGELFF
TRBJ2-1,NA,NA,TRBV7-2,TGTGCCAGCAGCCCCGGACATGGGGCCCCAAAGGATGAGCAGTTCTTC,CASSPGHGAPKDEQFF
TRBJ2-7,NA,TRBD2,TRBV5-1,TGCGCCAGCAGCACCGCCGGGACTAGCGTCTACGAGCAGTACTTC,CASSTAGTSVYEQYF
TRBJ2-2,NA,TRBD1,TRBV6-2/TRBV6-3,TGTGCCAGCAGTTACTGGGGGGACAGGCGGGCCGGGGAGCTGTTTTTT,CASSYWGDRRAGELFF
TRBJ1-1,NA,NA,TRBV5-6,TGTGCCAGCAGCTTGCCTACCTTTAACACTGAAGCTTTCTTT,CASSLPTFNTEAFF
TRBJ2-5,NA,TRBD2,TRBV7-7,TGTGCCAGCAGCCAAACCGTCGCTAGCGGGGTGGAGACCCAGTACTTC,CASSQTVASGVETQYF
TRBJ1-4,NA,NA,TRBV7-9,TGTGCCAGCAGCTTATGGGGTAATGAAAAACTGTTTTTT,CASSLWGNEKLFF
TRBJ2-1,NA,NA,TRBV6-1,TGTGCCAGCAGTGAACCGTGGGGAAGGTCCTACAATGAGCAGTTCTTC,CASSEPWGRSYNEQFF
TRBJ2-1,NA,TRBD2,TRBV5-1,TGCGCCAGCAGCTTCCCTACTAGCGGGGCTGGGAATGAGCAGTTCTTC,CASSFPTSGAGNEQFF
TRBJ1-4,few,NA,TRBV5-1,TGCGCCACTACGCAGGGGCGACCTACTAAAAAACTGTTTTTT,CATTQGRPTKKLFF
TRBJ2-2,NA,TRBD2,TRBV5-1,TGCGCCAGCAGCTCCACGAAGGGACTAGCGGACACCGGGGAGCTGTTTTTT,CASSSTKGLADTGELFF
TRBJ2-2,NA,NA,TRBV6-2/TRBV6-3,TGTGCCAGCAGTTATCTTCGAGACACCGGGGAGCTGTTTTTT,CASSYLRDTGELFF